This T cell receptor (beta chain) was sequenced during a study of blood T cell repertoires in COVID-19. This table comes from immunoSEQ multiplex PCR, and its TCRdb copy is limited to in-frame clones, with some not included. The data hold more than 100,000 clones, with about 89% observed a single time. CDR1 SGHDT and CDR2 YYEEEE come from the germline V gene. Trimming took off 1 base at V and 3 bases at J, with 13 bases between the two ends. This CDR3 contains 15 residues. What was sequenced was peripheral blood. J is TRBJ1-1 and V is TRBV5-6; perhaps TRBD1 as D (6 bases). The receptor comes from a woman in her sixties or seventies with acute or convalescent COVID-19. CDR3 nucleotide sequence: TGTGCCAGCAGCTTGTTCTTGGGGGCTCACACTGAAGCTTTCTTT. Protein product: CASSLFLGAHTEAFF.